A single sample is the source of the 24 T cell receptor beta chains below, sequenced in a study of blood T cell repertoires in COVID-19. Using immunoSEQ multiplex PCR, the repertoire was profiled, and TCRdb retains in-frame clones only, with some absent. The table records over 200,000 clones, 70% to 90% of them present only once. The sample comprised peripheral blood. The receptors stem from a woman under 30 who had recovered from COVID-19.

The chain combines TRBV7-9 with TRBJ1-2, with D perhaps TRBD1 (5 bases). Germline-derived CDR1 and CDR2 are SEHNR and FQNEAQ (reference sequence). Between the trimmed V and J ends, which lost 1 base and 4 bases, there was a span of 10 bases. The CDR3 is made up of 14 amino acids. The CDR3 nucleotides read TGTGCCAGCAGCTTAGGGCAGGGTGTCTATGGCTACACCTTC. This sequence encodes CASSLGQGVYGYTF.

The J gene is TRBJ1-2, the V gene TRBV27; D gene unclear. The CDR3 length is 11 residues. Germline V gene data show CDR1 as MNHEY and CDR2 as SMNVEV (reference sequence). V lost 4 bases to trimming and J lost 7 bases, with 7 bases between them. Here the CDR3 reads CASSSFRGYTF. The CDR3 DNA reads TGTGCCAGCAGTTCCTTCCGTGGCTACACCTTC.

The chain couples TRBV5-8 to TRBJ2-1; 7 bases agree with TRBD2. The CDR3 contains 16 residues. Trimming removed 0 bases from V and 4 bases from J; junction bases left unmatched: 7. Germline V lookup: CDR1 SGHTS, CDR2 YDEGEE. The CDR3 DNA follows: TGTGCCAGCAGCTTGGAGGGCGGGAGTAGTTACAATGAGCAGTTCTTC. This sequence encodes CASSLEGGSSYNEQFF. Full variable domain (missing parts from reference TRBV5-8 and TRBJ2-1): EAGVTQSPTHLIKTRGQQATLRCSPISGHTSVYWYQQALGLGLQFLLWYDEGEERNRGNFPPRFSGRQFPNYSSELNVNALELEDSALYLCASSLEGGSSYNEQFFGPGTRLTVL.

On this clone itself: Other DNA sequences in this specimen translate into the identical CDR3. This rearrangement joins TRBV6-2 or TRBV6-3 to TRBJ1-2, with a tentative D call TRBD1 (5 bases). V dropped 5 bases and J dropped 5 bases, with 9 bases sitting between them. Germline lookup yields CDR1 MNHEY and CDR2 SVGEGT. The length of the CDR3 is 12 residues. CDR3 DNA sequence: TGTGCCAGCAGTGATCAGGGATATGGCTACACCTTC. Translation: CASSDQGYGYTF.

The rearrangement joins TRBV9 to TRBJ2-1; 10 bases align to TRBD2. Losses at the gene ends were 4 bases for V and 1 base for J; bases not matched to a gene: 11. This CDR3 is built from 18 residues. Germline V gene lookup returns CDR1 SGDLS and CDR2 YYNGEE. The CDR3 DNA follows: TGTGCCAGCAGCTCCCCCTTAGCGGGAGGTGGTTCCTACAATGAGCAGTTCTTC. Protein product: CASSSPLAGGGSYNEQFF.

The chain is built from TRBV9 and TRBJ1-2, with a tentative D call TRBD1 (6 bases). The CDR3 length is 18 residues. The germline CDR1 and CDR2 sequences are SGDLS and YYNGEE. V was shortened by 4 bases and J by 1 base, with 23 bases between the two germline ends. The CDR3 reads CASSPDRRGNLVNYGYTF. The CDR3 DNA is TGTGCCAGCAGCCCGGATCGCAGGGGAAATTTAGTTAACTATGGCTACACCTTC.

This chain connects TRBV30 to TRBJ2-7; 7 positions agree with TRBD1. Germline lookup yields CDR1 GTSNPN and CDR2 SVGIG (reference sequence). The trim removed 3 bases at V and 4 bases at J, leaving 6 bases unmatched. This CDR3 has 13 residues. The CDR3 DNA reads as TGTGCCTGGAGGGGATCGACAGGGTACGAGCAGTACTTC. Translated: CAWRGSTGYEQYF.

The rearrangement links TRBV4-2 to TRBJ1-1; 9 bases map to TRBD1. J gave up 1 base and V 3 bases, and 9 bases lay outside the gene matches. This CDR3 has 17 residues. Looked up from germline, CDR1 is LGHNA and CDR2 is YNFKEQ. This CDR3 is CASSHPNRQGENTEAFF. The CDR3 nucleotides are TGTGCCAGCAGCCACCCAAACCGACAGGGGGAGAACACTGAAGCTTTCTTT.

This clone turned up a few times. This chain joins TRBV6-6 and TRBJ1-1; D perhaps matches TRBD1 (6 bases). The length of the CDR3 is 14 residues. Germline CDR1 and CDR2: MNHNY and SVGAGI (reference sequence). Trimming cost V 2 bases and J 0 bases, with 7 bases left between them. The CDR3 region is CASSYGTLNTEAFF. The CDR3 coding sequence is TGTGCCAGCAGTTACGGGACACTGAACACTGAAGCTTTCTTT.

The chain has TRBV27 and TRBJ1-6, with TRBD1 matching 8 bases. This CDR3 is 16 amino acids long. V trimming: 6 bases; J trimming: 5 bases; junction bases outside the gene matches: 9. Germline loops: CDR1 MNHEY, CDR2 SMNVEV (reference sequence). CDR3 protein: CASRSGTGDNNSPLHF. The CDR3 bases are TGTGCCAGCAGAAGCGGGACAGGTGATAATAATTCACCCCTCCACTTT.

The chain employs TRBV6-2 or TRBV6-3 and TRBJ2-7; TRBD1 aligns across 7 bases. Germline V gene data show CDR1 as MNHEY and CDR2 as SVGEGT. V lost 6 bases, J lost 4 bases, and 12 bases stayed unmatched. This CDR3 is 15 amino acids long. This CDR3 reads CASSPDDRVTYEQYF. CDR3 DNA sequence: TGTGCCAGCAGCCCTGATGACAGGGTCACTTACGAGCAGTACTTC.

The chain is built from TRBV13 and TRBJ2-7, with D possibly being TRBD2 (7 bases). Germline CDR1 is PRHDT and CDR2 is FYEKMQ (reference sequence). The CDR3 consists of 15 residues. V was pared by 0 bases and J by 2 bases, with 11 bases between. In DNA, the CDR3 is TGTGCCAGCAGCTTAGGCCAGCGGGACACCTACGAGCAGTACTTC. It specifies CASSLGQRDTYEQYF. The complete variable domain, with remaining parts taken from reference TRBV13 and TRBJ2-7, reads AAGVIQSPRHLIKEKRETATLKCYPIPRHDTVYWYQQGPGQDPQFLISFYEKMQSDKGSIPDRFSAQQFSDYHSELNMSSLELGDSALYFCASSLGQRDTYEQYFGPGTRLTVT.

This clone showed up just once. The chain joins TRBV30 to TRBJ1-5, with TRBD1 identical over 8 bases. The germline V gene encodes CDR1 GTSNPN and CDR2 SVGIG (reference sequence). CDR3 length: 14 amino acids. V was clipped by 4 bases and J by 5 bases; unmatched bases: 7. In nucleotides, the CDR3 is TGTGCCTGGAACCTACAGGGGGGGGATCAGCCCCAGCATTTT. Protein: CAWNLQGGDQPQHF. Full variable domain (rest looked up from reference TRBV30 and TRBJ1-5): SQTIHQWPATLVQPVGSPLSLECTVEGTSNPNLYWYRQAAGRGLQLLFYSVGIGQISSEVPQNLSASRPQDRQFILSSKKLLLSDSGFYLCAWNLQGGDQPQHFGDGTRLSIL.

The chain combines TRBV7-3 with TRBJ1-1; the D gene is possibly TRBD1 (6 bases). Germline V gene sequence: CDR1 SGHTA, CDR2 FQGTGA. There are 15 residues in the CDR3. V was cut by 2 bases and J by 5 bases, with 15 bases left in between. The DNA for the CDR3 is TGTGCCAGCAGCTTATTAGTGGGGGCGCGAACTGAAGCTTTCTTT. Translation gives CASSLLVGARTEAFF.

The chain joins TRBV7-2 to TRBJ2-3; 9 bases match TRBD1. Trimming removed 2 bases from V and 6 bases from J; junction bases left unmatched: 9. CDR3 length equals 16 residues. Germline-derived CDR1 and CDR2 are SGHTA and FQGNSA. The CDR3 here is CASSLSRDRVRDTQYF. CDR3 coding DNA: TGTGCCAGCAGCTTATCCAGGGACAGGGTTAGGGATACGCAGTATTTT.

The chain joins TRBV7-7 to TRBJ2-7; no firm D call. Per germline, CDR1 SSHAT and CDR2 FNYEAQ (reference sequence). The CDR3 length is 13 residues. Between the trimmed V and J ends, which lost 1 base and 6 bases, there was a span of 10 bases. CDR3 sequence (DNA): TGTGCCAGCAGCTTAGACCCCTCGGGCGAGCAGTACTTC. Translation gives CASSLDPSGEQYF. Combining the CDR3 with reference TRBV7-7 and TRBJ2-7 gives the whole variable domain GAGVSQSPRYKVTKRGQDVTLRCDPISSHATLYWYQQALGQGPEFLTYFNYEAQPDKSGLPSDRFSAERPEGSISTLTIQRTEQRDSAMYRCASSLDPSGEQYFGPGTRLTVT.

Points on this clone: The sample contains more than one DNA sequence encoding this CDR3. This rearrangement joins TRBV7-3 to TRBJ2-5; 7 bases map to TRBD2. Per the germline V gene, CDR1 is SGHTA and CDR2 is FQGTGA. V shed 5 bases and J 4 bases; nucleotides not matched to a gene: 7. This CDR3 is 14 amino acids long. Here the CDR3 DNA reads TGTGCCAGCAGCCTGACTGGGGGGGGAGAGACCCAGTACTTC. Encoded protein: CASSLTGGGETQYF. Full variable domain (missing parts from reference TRBV7-3 and TRBJ2-5): GAGVSQTPSNKVTEKGKYVELRCDPISGHTALYWYRQSLGQGPEFLIYFQGTGAADDSGLPNDRFFAVRPEGSVSTLKIQRTERGDSAVYLCASSLTGGGETQYFGPGTRLLVL.

As to this clone: Different DNA sequences within this sample yield the same CDR3. The chain joins TRBV7-2 to TRBJ1-1; a possible D gene is TRBD1 (6 bases). Germline V gene data show CDR1 as SGHTA and CDR2 as FQGNSA. Trimming took 3 bases from V and 1 from J, leaving 9 bases between them. The CDR3 loop spans 14 amino acids. DNA for the CDR3: TGTGCCAGCAGCTTTCAGGGGTCGAACACTGAAGCTTTCTTT. This encodes CASSFQGSNTEAFF. Full variable domain (remainder filled in from reference TRBV7-2 and TRBJ1-1): GAGVSQSPSNKVTEKGKDVELRCDPISGHTALYWYRQSLGQGLEFLIYFQGNSAPDKSGLPSDRFSAERTGGSVSTLTIQRTQQEDSAVYLCASSFQGSNTEAFFGQGTRLTVV.

The gene calls are TRBV18 and TRBJ1-1; a weak D match, TRBD1 (6 bases). Germline V lookup: CDR1 KGHSH, CDR2 LQKENI. The CDR3 covers 14 residues. Trimming removed 4 bases at V and 1 base at J, with 10 bases between. The CDR3: CASSLKQGNTEAFF. In nucleotides, the CDR3 is TGTGCCAGCTCACTTAAACAGGGGAACACTGAAGCTTTCTTT.

The J gene is TRBJ1-2, the V gene TRBV30; possibly TRBD1 for D (6 bases). The CDR3 is 12 residues long. Germline V lookup: CDR1 GTSNPN, CDR2 SVGIG (reference sequence). Trimming shortened V by 8 bases and J by 8 bases, and 18 bases separated the two germline ends. CDR3 sequence: CAGDNGGWGYTF. DNA for the CDR3: TGTGCCGGGGACAACGGAGGATGGGGCTACACCTTC.

V gene TRBV9 combines with J gene TRBJ2-5; TRBD1 might be the D (6 bases). The CDR3 contains 15 residues. Germline V CDR1 and CDR2: SGDLS, YYNGEE. The V and J ends lost 0 bases and 3 bases respectively, with 12 bases between them. The CDR3 is CASSVAVHREETQYF. CDR3 DNA: TGTGCCAGCAGCGTAGCTGTACACAGGGAAGAGACCCAGTACTTC.

The chain carries TRBV13 and TRBJ1-3; 7 bases fit TRBD1. The V gene's germline CDR1 is PRHDT and CDR2 FYEKMQ (reference sequence). With V trimmed by 0 bases and J by 4 bases, 0 bases remained unmatched. The CDR3 is 14 amino acids. The CDR3 sequence: CASSLGGQGNTIYF. The CDR3 nucleotides read TGTGCCAGCAGCTTAGGGGGACAGGGAAACACCATATATTTT.

The V gene is TRBV11-3, the J gene TRBJ2-1; a weak D match, TRBD2 (5 bases). V lost 0 bases and J lost 6, with 12 bases in between. The CDR3 contains 15 residues. Germline CDR1 is SGHNT and CDR2 is YENEEA. The CDR3 spells CASSLEGRVLNEQFF. For the CDR3, the DNA is TGTGCCAGCAGCTTAGAAGGGCGGGTTCTCAATGAGCAGTTCTTC.

This clone has only one observation. The chain employs TRBV15 and TRBJ2-3, with 8 bases aligning to TRBD2. The length of the CDR3 is 14 residues. Per the germline V gene, CDR1 is LNHNV and CDR2 is YYDKDF (reference sequence). V lost 3 bases, J lost 4 bases, and 3 bases stayed unmatched. The chain's CDR3 is CATSRAGGADTQYF. The CDR3 DNA is TGTGCCACCAGCAGGGCGGGAGGTGCAGATACGCAGTATTTT.